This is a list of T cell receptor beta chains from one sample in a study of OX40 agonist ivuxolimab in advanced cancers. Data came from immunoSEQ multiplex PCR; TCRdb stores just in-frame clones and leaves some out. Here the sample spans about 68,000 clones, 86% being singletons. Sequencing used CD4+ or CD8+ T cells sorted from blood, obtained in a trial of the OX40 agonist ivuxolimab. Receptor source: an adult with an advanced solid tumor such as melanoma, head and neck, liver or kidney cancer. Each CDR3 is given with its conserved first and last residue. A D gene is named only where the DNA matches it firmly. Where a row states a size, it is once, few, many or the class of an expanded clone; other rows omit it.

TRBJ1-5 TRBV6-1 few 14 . TGTGCCAGCCAGGGTTTCGGAGGCAATCAGCCCCAGCATTTT CASQGFGGNQPQHF
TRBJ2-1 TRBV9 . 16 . TGTGCCAGCAGCGGACGGACGGGAGAGTCCTACAATGAGCAGTTCTTC CASSGRTGESYNEQFF
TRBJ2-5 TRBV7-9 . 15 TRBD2 TGTGCCAGCAGTTCATCCGGGACTAGCGAAGAGACCCAGTACTTC CASSSSGTSEETQYF
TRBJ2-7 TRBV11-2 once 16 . TGTGCCAGCAGCTTAGTAGGGTCAGGGGGGTCCTACGAGCAGTACTTC CASSLVGSGGSYEQYF
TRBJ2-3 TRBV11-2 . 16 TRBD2 TGTGCCAGCAGCTCAAGACTAGCGGGAGAGGCAGATACGCAGTATTTT CASSSRLAGEADTQYF
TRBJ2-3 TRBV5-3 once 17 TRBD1 TGTGCCAGAAGCTTGTTGAGACAGGGGTTAAGCACAGATACGCAGTATTTT CARSLLRQGLSTDTQYF
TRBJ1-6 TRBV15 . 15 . TGTGCCACCAGCAGAGCCCAGGGGCTGGATTCACCCCTCCACTTT CATSRAQGLDSPLHF
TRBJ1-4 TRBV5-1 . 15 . TGCGCCAGCAGCTTGGCAGGGGCCACAAATGAAAAACTGTTTTTT CASSLAGATNEKLFF
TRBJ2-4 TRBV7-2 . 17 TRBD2 TGTGCCAGCAGCTTAGCGGGGAGGGGCTTAGCCAAAAACATTCAGTACTTC CASSLAGRGLAKNIQYF
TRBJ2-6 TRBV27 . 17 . TGTGCCAGCAGTTTATACCGGGTGAGCTCTGGGGCCAACGTCCTGACTTTC CASSLYRVSSGANVLTF
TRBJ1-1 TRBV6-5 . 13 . TGTGCCAGCAGTTACTCGAAGAACACTGAAGCTTTCTTT CASSYSKNTEAFF
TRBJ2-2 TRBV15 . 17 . TGTGCCACCAGCAGAGATCTAGGAGGGGCCGCCACCGGGGAGCTGTTTTTT CATSRDLGGAATGELFF
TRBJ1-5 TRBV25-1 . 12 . TGTGCCAGCAGTGGGGGCAATCAGCCCCAGCATTTT CASSGGNQPQHF
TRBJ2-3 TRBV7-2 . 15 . TGTGCCAGCAGCTTAGCGGGTCCCGGGATGAATACGCAGTATTTT CASSLAGPGMNTQYF
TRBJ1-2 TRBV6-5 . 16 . TGTGCCAGCAGTTACTCGGTCGGACCTGGGCTTAATGGCTACACCTTC CASSYSVGPGLNGYTF
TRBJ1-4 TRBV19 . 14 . TGTGCCAGTAGTACCGCCGGGATCGGTGAAAAACTGTTTTTT CASSTAGIGEKLFF
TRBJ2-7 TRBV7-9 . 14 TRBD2 TGTGCCAGCAGCTCCGGCGGGGGTAGGGGCGAGCAGTACTTC CASSSGGGRGEQYF
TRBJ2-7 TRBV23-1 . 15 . TGCGCCAGCAGTCAGGGGATGGGACTCACCTACGAGCAGTACTTC CASSQGMGLTYEQYF
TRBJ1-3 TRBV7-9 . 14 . TGTGCCAGCAGCTTCGGGAGCTCTGGAAACACCATATATTTT CASSFGSSGNTIYF
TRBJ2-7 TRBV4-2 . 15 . TGTGCCAGCAGCCAAGATGAGGGCAGCCACTACGAGCAGTACTTC CASSQDEGSHYEQYF
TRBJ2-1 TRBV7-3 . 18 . TGTGCCAGCACCCGGGACCCTAACCCTCCTATCTCCTACAATGAGCAGTTCTTC CASTRDPNPPISYNEQFF
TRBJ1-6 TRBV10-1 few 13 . TGCGCCAGCAGCGACAGGCCCAATTCACCCCTCCACTTT CASSDRPNSPLHF
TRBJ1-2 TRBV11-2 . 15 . TGTGCCAGCAGCCCCCGAGGGCCCCTGGGATATGGCTACACCTTC CASSPRGPLGYGYTF
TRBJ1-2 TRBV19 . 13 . TGTGCCAGTAGTCCCCGCTCTGGTCATGGCTACACCTTC CASSPRSGHGYTF
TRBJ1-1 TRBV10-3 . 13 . TGTGCCATCACCGGACAGCCGAACACTGAAGCTTTCTTT CAITGQPNTEAFF
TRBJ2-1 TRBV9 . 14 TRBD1 TGTGCCAGCAGCAGGACAGGGCCCTACAATGAGCAGTTCTTC CASSRTGPYNEQFF
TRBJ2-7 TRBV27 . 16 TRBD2 TGTGCCAGCAGTGGCGGGAGGGCCTTCGGTCACTACGAGCAGTACTTC CASSGGRAFGHYEQYF
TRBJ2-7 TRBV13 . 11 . TGTGCCAGCAGCTGGCGACAGGTCTTCCACTTC CASSWRQVFHF
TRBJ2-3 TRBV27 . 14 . TGTGCCAGCAGTTTACGGGACCCCCCAGATACGCAGTATTTT CASSLRDPPDTQYF
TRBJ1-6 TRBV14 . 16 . TGTGCCAGCAGCCAAGGGTACAGCGGCATGGGTTCACCCCTCCACTTT CASSQGYSGMGSPLHF
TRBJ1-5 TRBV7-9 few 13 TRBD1 TGTGCCAGCACAGGGGGCCCCAATCAGCCCCAGCATTTT CASTGGPNQPQHF
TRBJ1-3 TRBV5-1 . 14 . TGCGCCAGCAGCTCGGGAAACAGGGACGGCACCATATATTTT CASSSGNRDGTIYF
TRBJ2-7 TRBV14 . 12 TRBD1 TGTGCCAGCAGGGGACAGACCTACGAGCAGTACTTC CASRGQTYEQYF
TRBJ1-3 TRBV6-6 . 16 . TGTGCCAGCAGTAGACAGGCCGGAGGCTCTGGAAACACCATATATTTT CASSRQAGGSGNTIYF
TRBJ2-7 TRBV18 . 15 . TGTGCCAGCTCACCACCTTCTGGGAGTTCCTACGAGCAGTACTTC CASSPPSGSSYEQYF
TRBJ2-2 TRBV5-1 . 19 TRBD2 TGCGCCAGCAGCTTCACCCCAGCGGGGGGGCTGGGGGGCACCGGGGAGCTGTTTTTT CASSFTPAGGLGGTGELFF
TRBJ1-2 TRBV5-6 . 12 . TGTGCCGGCAGCTTAGGACCCGACGGCTACACCTTC CAGSLGPDGYTF
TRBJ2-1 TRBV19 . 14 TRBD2 TGTGCCACCTCGGGGCGGGGGGTATACAATGAGCAGTTCTTC CATSGRGVYNEQFF
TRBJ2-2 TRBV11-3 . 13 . TGTGCCAGCGGTCGACAGTCGGCCGGGGAGCTGTTTTTT CASGRQSAGELFF
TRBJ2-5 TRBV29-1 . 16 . TGCAGCGTTCCAAGCCCTTCCTTGGTATACCAAGAGACCCAGTACTTC CSVPSPSLVYQETQYF
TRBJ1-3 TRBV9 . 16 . TGTGCCAGCAGCGTACTGGGACAAACCTCTGGAAACACCATATATTTT CASSVLGQTSGNTIYF